Listed here are 29 T cell receptor beta chains from one sample, sequenced in a study of cytomegalovirus exposure and HLA in healthy donors. PCR involved 60 Vbeta and 13 Jbeta primers. Using immunoSEQ multiplex PCR, the repertoire was profiled, and TCRdb retains in-frame clones only, with some absent. This sample has some 150,000 clones, with around four fifths found just once. The specimen was PBMCs. The receptors here all came from a woman aged 45 to 65 in good health and CMV-seropositive.

This chain joins TRBV27 and TRBJ1-2; D call uncertain. Trimming removed 0 bases from V and 3 bases from J, with 5 bases in between. The germline gives CDR1 MNHEY, CDR2 SMNVEV (reference sequence). The CDR3 covers 13 residues. The CDR3 reads CASSLSAYYGYTF. The CDR3 DNA reads as TGTGCCAGCAGTTTATCGGCTTACTATGGCTACACCTTC.

The V gene is TRBV7-9, the J gene TRBJ2-7; the match to TRBD1 covers 8 bases. With V trimmed by 5 bases and J by 7 bases, 13 bases remained unmatched. The germline V gene has CDR1 SEHNR and CDR2 FQNEAQ (reference sequence). This CDR3 has 15 residues. The CDR3 loop is CASSPTDRGKVEQYF. The CDR3 DNA follows: TGTGCCAGCAGCCCCACCGACAGGGGAAAGGTGGAGCAGTACTTC.

The V gene is TRBV2, the J gene TRBJ2-3, with 7 bases fitting TRBD2. Germline CDR1 is SNHLY and CDR2 is FYNNEI. The CDR3 consists of 17 residues. J gave up 5 bases and V 6 bases, and 17 bases lay outside the gene matches. The CDR3 loop is CASRGDWSSGLQDTQYF. The CDR3 region has the DNA TGTGCCAGCAGGGGGGACTGGTCTAGCGGATTACAAGATACGCAGTATTTT.

This chain links TRBV6-5 with TRBJ2-3; 7 bases are a match to TRBD1. Germline trimming cut 5 bases from V and 7 bases from J; bases unmatched to any gene: 9. CDR3 length equals 14 residues. Germline V gene data show CDR1 as MNHEY and CDR2 as SVGAGI. CDR3 sequence: CASSVQGPSNTQYF. CDR3 nucleotide sequence: TGTGCCAGCAGTGTACAGGGGCCGTCAAATACGCAGTATTTT.

The J gene is TRBJ1-4, the V gene TRBV9; TRBD1 agrees at 7 bases. CDR1 is SGDLS and CDR2 is YYNGEE in the germline V gene. This CDR3 contains 14 residues. Losses at the gene ends were 3 bases for V and 1 base for J; bases not matched to a gene: 0. The CDR3: CASSAGGTNEKLFF. As DNA, the CDR3 is TGTGCCAGCAGCGCAGGGGGAACTAATGAAAAACTGTTTTTT.

This chain links TRBV5-5 with TRBJ1-4, with TRBD1 identical over 8 bases. Germline values: CDR1 SGHKS, CDR2 YYEKEE (reference sequence). V trimming: 0 bases; J trimming: 7 bases; junction bases outside the gene matches: 5. The CDR3 totals 15 residues. CDR3 nucleotide sequence: TGTGCCAGCAGCTTGGAAGGACAGGGTGGTGAAAAACTGTTTTTT. It is translated as CASSLEGQGGEKLFF.

This clone was recorded once. The chain has TRBV18 and TRBJ1-5, with unresolved D. The CDR3 consists of 14 residues. Trimming left V 2 bases short and J 4 bases short, with 9 bases between. Germline V gene lookup returns CDR1 KGHSH and CDR2 LQKENI. This CDR3 reads CASSPGEGNQPQHF. CDR3 sequence (DNA): TGTGCCAGCTCACCAGGGGAGGGTAATCAGCCCCAGCATTTT.

The chain employs TRBV4-2 and TRBJ2-1, with 9 bases fitting TRBD2. Germline V gene lookup returns CDR1 LGHNA and CDR2 YNFKEQ. The ends lost 1 base at V and 7 bases at J; junction bases unmatched: 14. The CDR3 has 18 amino acids. CDR3 nucleotide sequence: TGTGCCAGCAGCCAAGGTCTAGAGGGGCTAGCGGGATTAAATGAGCAGTTCTTC. Amino acid sequence: CASSQGLEGLAGLNEQFF.

This chain connects TRBV19 to TRBJ1-1, with a possible D match to TRBD1 (5 bases). The length of the CDR3 is 14 residues. Per germline, CDR1 LNHDA and CDR2 SQIVND (reference sequence). With 1 base removed from V and 1 base from J, the gap between germline ends came to 7 bases. The chain's CDR3 is CASSIGGKNTEAFF. CDR3 nucleotides: TGTGCCAGTAGTATAGGGGGCAAGAACACTGAAGCTTTCTTT.

The CDR3 spells CASREAGGPPELFF. CDR3 coding DNA: TGTGCCAGCAGGGAGGCGGGAGGCCCCCCGGAGCTGTTTTTT. The rearrangement joins TRBV28 to TRBJ2-2; 8 positions match TRBD2. Germline CDR1 and CDR2: MDHEN and SYDVKM. The CDR3 consists of 14 residues. Trimming cost V 6 bases and J 10 bases; bases outside gene matches: 10.

This clone was counted between two and nine times. The gene calls are TRBV7-6 and TRBJ2-7; TRBD2 might be the D (6 bases). Germline assignment: CDR1 SGHVS and CDR2 FNYEAQ. Trimming shortened V by 1 base and J by 3 bases, and 13 bases separated the two germline ends. CDR3 length equals 15 residues. DNA of the CDR3: TGTGCCAGCAGCTTAGTAGGGACTGGTAACTACGAGCAGTACTTC. This codes for CASSLVGTGNYEQYF.

The chain is built from TRBV29-1 and TRBJ2-5, with D possibly matching TRBD2 (6 bases). The CDR3 extends over 12 amino acids. Germline CDR1 and CDR2: SQVTM and ANQGSEA. Trimming removed 7 bases at V and 5 bases at J, with 14 bases between. The CDR3 sequence: CSARRREETQYF. CDR3 DNA sequence: TGCAGCGCCCGGAGGAGGGAGGAGACCCAGTACTTC.

This clone was observed a single time. This CDR3 is CASSLTGVVETQYF. The CDR3 DNA follows: TGTGCCAGCAGTCTGACAGGGGTTGTGGAGACCCAGTACTTC. This sequence joins TRBV27 and TRBJ2-5, with TRBD1 matching 8 bases. Trimming took 5 bases from V and 5 from J; bases not matched to a gene: 7. From germline, CDR1 is MNHEY and CDR2 SMNVEV (reference sequence). The CDR3 contains 14 residues.

This clone was seen a single time. This chain connects TRBV10-3 to TRBJ2-7; the match to TRBD2 covers 9 bases. The CDR3 sequence is 13 residues long. Unmatched junction bases numbered 5, after V lost 11 bases and J lost 0 bases. Germline CDR1 and CDR2: ENHRY and SYGVKD. Here the CDR3 DNA reads TGTGCCGGGGCTAGCGGGGTCTCCTACGAGCAGTACTTC. Translating gives CAGASGVSYEQYF.

CDR3 in amino acids: CASSYSQGDTDTQYF. CDR3 coding DNA: TGTGCCAGCAGCTACTCACAGGGAGACACAGATACGCAGTATTTT. V usage is TRBV7-3 and J usage is TRBJ2-3, with D maybe TRBD1 (6 bases). Germline CDR1 is SGHTA and CDR2 is FQGTGA. V was trimmed by 4 bases and J by 2 bases, leaving 13 bases between them. The CDR3 is 15 amino acids.

The rearrangement uses TRBV27 and TRBJ1-2; TRBD1 might be the D (6 bases). Germline V gene lookup returns CDR1 MNHEY and CDR2 SMNVEV (reference sequence). Between the trimmed V and J ends, which lost 4 bases and 14 bases, there was a span of 17 bases. The CDR3 is 12 residues long. In nucleotides, the CDR3 is TGTGCCAGCAGTTCCGCCCGACAGGCGGTTACCTTC. Protein product: CASSSARQAVTF.

V gene TRBV9 combines with J gene TRBJ2-3, with D possibly TRBD2 on 5 matching bases. The V and J ends lost 1 base and 0 bases respectively, with 12 bases between them. CDR3 length: 16 amino acids. Germline V gene lookup returns CDR1 SGDLS and CDR2 YYNGEE. The CDR3 DNA sequence: TGTGCCAGCAGCGTACTTCGGGGAGCGAGCACAGATACGCAGTATTTT. This codes for CASSVLRGASTDTQYF.

This clone turned up a few times. The chain has TRBV5-1 and TRBJ2-1; TRBD2 aligns across 13 bases. The CDR3 is made up of 16 amino acids. V lost 0 bases, J lost 9 bases, and 6 bases stayed unmatched. Germline V CDR1 and CDR2: SGHRS, YFSETQ. This chain's CDR3 is CASSLEPGLAGSEQFF. Here the CDR3 DNA reads TGCGCCAGCAGCTTGGAGCCGGGACTAGCGGGATCTGAGCAGTTCTTC.

This chain uses TRBV2 with TRBJ2-3; 7 positions agree with TRBD2. Trimming removed 1 base from V and 4 bases from J; junction bases left unmatched: 2. CDR1 is SNHLY and CDR2 is FYNNEI in the germline V gene. The CDR3 consists of 14 residues. In DNA, the CDR3 is TGTGCCAGCAGTGAAGGACTAGCCGCAGATACGCAGTATTTT. Encoded protein: CASSEGLAADTQYF.

The chain couples TRBV9 to TRBJ1-2; D perhaps matches TRBD1 (5 bases). CDR1 is SGDLS and CDR2 is YYNGEE in the germline V gene. This CDR3 region has 14 residues. Trimming removed 4 bases from V and 12 bases from J, with 22 bases in between. The CDR3 bases are TGTGCCAGCAGCATTGGAGGGGAAGGGGCTAGCCACACCTTC. This encodes CASSIGGEGASHTF.

A few counts support this clone. This chain uses TRBV29-1 with TRBJ2-7, with D unresolved. V lost 3 bases to trimming and J lost 0 bases, with 9 bases between them. Germline V CDR1 and CDR2: SQVTM, ANQGSEA. CDR3 size: 13 residues. CDR3 amino acids: CSVDSENSYEQYF. The CDR3 DNA reads TGCAGCGTTGATTCGGAGAACTCCTACGAGCAGTACTTC.

The chain recombines TRBV11-1 with TRBJ2-2, with D possibly matching TRBD2 (5 bases). V lost 2 bases and J lost 1, with 11 bases in between. The CDR3 contains 16 residues. Germline values: CDR1 SGHAT, CDR2 FQDESV (reference sequence). The DNA of the CDR3 is TGTGCCAGCAGCTTAAGGGCGGGTTTGAACACCGGGGAGCTGTTTTTT. This gives the protein CASSLRAGLNTGELFF.

The CDR3 spells CASRQGAANNQPQHF. In DNA form, the CDR3 reads TGTGCCAGCCGACAGGGGGCAGCCAACAATCAGCCCCAGCATTTT. The chain links TRBV7-9 to TRBJ1-5; 10 bases match TRBD1. The CDR3 covers 15 residues. The V gene's germline CDR1 is SEHNR and CDR2 FQNEAQ (reference sequence). V was clipped by 8 bases and J by 3 bases; unmatched bases: 7. Combining the CDR3 with reference TRBV7-9 and TRBJ1-5 gives the whole variable domain DTGVSQNPRHKITKRGQNVTFRCDPISEHNRLYWYRQTLGQGPEFLTYFQNEAQLEKSRLLSDRFSAERPKGSFSTLEIQRTEQGDSAMYLCASRQGAANNQPQHFGDGTRLSIL.

This chain links TRBV28 with TRBJ1-3; D not certain. Germline lookup yields CDR1 MDHEN and CDR2 SYDVKM. The CDR3 is made up of 13 amino acids. V was trimmed by 9 bases and J by 7 bases, leaving 16 bases between them. CDR3 region: CASHSGLLNTIYF. The CDR3 region has the DNA TGTGCCAGTCACTCGGGGTTGTTGAACACCATATATTTT.

The V call is TRBV7-2, the J call TRBJ2-7, with TRBD2 matching over 8 bases. With V trimmed by 7 bases and J by 4 bases, 12 bases remained unmatched. The CDR3 covers 15 residues. Looked up from germline, CDR1 is SGHTA and CDR2 is FQGNSA. CDR3 nucleotides: TGTGCCAGCACCAGGCAAAGCGGGAGTCAGTACGAGCAGTACTTC. It yields the protein CASTRQSGSQYEQYF.

This chain uses TRBV6-6 with TRBJ1-4, with 8 bases lining up with TRBD1. This CDR3 is built from 16 residues. V lost 6 bases to trimming and J lost 2 bases; unmatched junction nucleotides: 8. CDR1 and CDR2 (germline): MNHNY, SVGAGI (reference sequence). The CDR3: CASSWGQAGTNEKLFF. For the CDR3, the DNA is TGTGCCAGCAGCTGGGGACAGGCAGGGACTAATGAAAAACTGTTTTTT.

This clone came up a few times. The CDR3 sequence: CASSSDTDYGYTF. CDR3 coding DNA: TGCGCCAGCAGCTCCGACACGGACTATGGCTACACCTTC. The chain uses TRBV5-1 and TRBJ1-2; D gene ambiguous. Trimming removed 3 bases at V and 3 bases at J, with 9 bases between. The CDR3 has 13 residues. Germline assignment: CDR1 SGHRS and CDR2 YFSETQ.

V usage is TRBV16 and J usage is TRBJ1-2; 7 bases are a match to TRBD1. CDR1 and CDR2 from the germline V gene are KGHSY and FQNENV. The trim removed 5 bases at V and 4 bases at J, leaving 4 bases unmatched. CDR3 length equals 13 residues. This CDR3 reads CASSSTGFYGYTF. DNA for the CDR3: TGTGCCAGCAGCTCGACAGGGTTCTATGGCTACACCTTC. Based on the CDR3 plus reference TRBV16 and TRBJ1-2, the full variable domain is GEEVAQTPKHLVRGEGQKAKLYCAPIKGHSYVFWYQQVLKNEFKFLISFQNENVFDETGMPKERFSAKCLPNSPCSLEIQATKLEDSAVYFCASSSTGFYGYTFGSGTRLTVV.

The rearrangement joins TRBV5-1 to TRBJ1-1; possible D gene TRBD1, 5 bases. The CDR3 length is 14 residues. V dropped 0 bases and J dropped 10 bases, with 16 bases sitting between them. Germline V gene sequence: CDR1 SGHRS, CDR2 YFSETQ. The CDR3 reads CASSLAQGGFAAFF. For the CDR3, the DNA is TGCGCCAGCAGCTTGGCGCAGGGAGGGTTTGCAGCTTTCTTT.